This T cell receptor (beta chain) was observed in a study of post-analysis software for immune sequencing data. Study at large: Both relapsing-remitting and secondary progressive multiple sclerosis featured among the disease courses, as did progressive-relapsing multiple sclerosis. Overall study findings and caveats: Multiple sclerosis was associated with a significant reduction in normalized Chao1 diversity relative to controls. Five TRBV segments were significantly more frequent in patients than in controls. TRBV5-6, TRBV5-1 and TRBV20-1 were among these segments.

With respect to this clonotype: As yet, its antigen is unknown.

Unique molecular identifiers were built into the TCR beta cDNA libraries. When roughly 0.9 to 10 million T cells were used, they gave some 540,000 cDNA molecules. TCRdb fed the PCR reads into MiXCR, producing one record per CDR3 protein. The top ten hold over 4% of the sample, which has about 820,000 distinct CDR3 sequences, approximately 57% seen once. With 6 bases clipped from V and 4 bases from J, the junction kept 7 bases outside the gene matches. The CDR3 length is 14 residues. Germline V lookup: CDR1 SEHNR, CDR2 FQNEAQ (reference sequence). This chain joins TRBV7-9 and TRBJ1-2; 8 nucleotides line up with TRBD1. Sequencing used blood. The clonotype originates from a girl under 18 with multiple sclerosis. The CDR3 nucleotides read TGTGCCAGCAGTACAAGACAGGGGCTCTATGGCTACACCTTC. This sequence encodes CASSTRQGLYGYTF.